Listed below are T cell receptor beta chains from one sample, sequenced in a study of blood T cell repertoires in COVID-19. Assay used: immunoSEQ multiplex PCR; TCRdb lists only in-frame clones, some missing. Of roughly 78,000 clones listed, around four fifths were seen once; the top ten hold 18%. Sequencing was carried out using peripheral blood. The receptor source for this set is a woman of 80 years or more with acute or convalescent COVID-19. The CDR3 runs from the conserved cysteine through the conserved F or W. A D gene is named only where the DNA matches it firmly. Expanded clones get a size class; other rows say once, few or many, or leave the size out.

CDR3	D	size	V	J
CASSTLLPDRGPPYEQYF	TRBD1	-	TRBV19	TRBJ2-7
CASSKVRDYNEQFF	-	-	TRBV27	TRBJ2-1
CASSVVEGELFF	-	-	TRBV9	TRBJ2-2
CASSERGKGNTEAFF	-	-	TRBV2	TRBJ1-1
CASSLAGTGARETFF	TRBD1	-	TRBV5-1	TRBJ1-1
CATTSREGYEQYF	TRBD2	once	TRBV24-1	TRBJ2-7
CASSLNPQGTGDTIYF	TRBD1	-	TRBV5-1	TRBJ1-3
CASSYGQGHGNTIYF	TRBD1	-	TRBV7-9	TRBJ1-3
CASSQERTGGFQETQYF	TRBD2	-	TRBV3-1/TRBV3-2	TRBJ2-5
CSVDTDGYTF	-	many	TRBV29-1	TRBJ1-2
CASSQDLGASGRKETQYF	TRBD2	-	TRBV14	TRBJ2-5
CAWSLTGGDQPQHF	TRBD1	-	TRBV30	TRBJ1-5
CASSVTPGLETTGELFF	TRBD2	-	TRBV9	TRBJ2-2
CASSLSQGNTEAFF	-	-	TRBV7-9	TRBJ1-1
CASSHQGQVTDTQYF	-	-	TRBV5-1	TRBJ2-3
CASSVQGRASGNTIYF	-	-	TRBV10-2	TRBJ1-3
CASKETDHYGYTF	-	once	TRBV19	TRBJ1-2
CASRPDRVNGYTF	TRBD1	-	TRBV6-6	TRBJ1-2
CAWRSYGYTF	-	once	TRBV30	TRBJ1-2
CAISESGAVRAFF	-	-	TRBV10-3	TRBJ1-1
CASSHSYEQYF	-	-	TRBV12-3/TRBV12-4	TRBJ2-7
CASSGRRAGELFF	-	-	TRBV7-9	TRBJ2-2
CATADRRNTEAFF	-	-	TRBV15	TRBJ1-1
CASSRDSYEQYF	-	-	TRBV5-1	TRBJ2-7
CASRGAGTANTGELFF	TRBD1	-	TRBV27	TRBJ2-2
CASSPLPGQHSYEQYF	-	-	TRBV7-9	TRBJ2-7
CASSFSGRNEQYF	TRBD2	-	TRBV27	TRBJ2-7
CASSLVTSNTEAFF	-	-	TRBV11-2	TRBJ1-1
CASSEAWASSGAGEQYF	TRBD2	-	TRBV2	TRBJ2-7
CASRRPGLNTGELFF	TRBD2	-	TRBV6-5	TRBJ2-2
CASSQKGDAGYTF	-	-	TRBV3-1/TRBV3-2	TRBJ1-2
CASSRRAPGNTIYF	-	-	TRBV5-6	TRBJ1-3
CASSVSLTGELFF	-	once	TRBV2	TRBJ2-2
CASSPGGQGWTEAFF	TRBD1	-	TRBV5-4	TRBJ1-1
CASTTNWDSLKGYTF	TRBD1	-	TRBV6-5	TRBJ1-2
CAISEMQGQGYGYTF	-	-	TRBV10-3	TRBJ1-2
CASSLGGLAGVWEQYF	TRBD2	many	TRBV7-9	TRBJ2-7
CASSFWTGGSTDTQYF	TRBD1	-	TRBV27	TRBJ2-3
CASSLVAGNTEAFF	-	-	TRBV27	TRBJ1-1
CASSKLAGALHEQYF	TRBD2	-	TRBV7-9	TRBJ2-7
CASHGMEAGELFF	-	-	TRBV10-3	TRBJ2-2
CASSPPIVGSGTYNEQFF	-	-	TRBV18	TRBJ2-1
CATSDGGTGDTEAFF	TRBD1	-	TRBV24-1	TRBJ1-1
CSASLGVEEQFF	-	-	TRBV20-1	TRBJ2-1
CASSAAGIQETQYF	-	-	TRBV7-9	TRBJ2-5
CASSRQNNQPQHF	-	-	TRBV2	TRBJ1-5
CASSLEAGGNSPLHF	TRBD1	-	TRBV7-2	TRBJ1-6
CASSTGQGNEKLFF	TRBD1	-	TRBV28	TRBJ1-4
CASSLVDRGGETQYF	TRBD1	-	TRBV5-6	TRBJ2-5
CASSLGAGGFF	-	once	TRBV12-3/TRBV12-4	TRBJ2-1
CASSQGLASIRTDTQYF	TRBD2	-	TRBV3-1/TRBV3-2	TRBJ2-3
CASSPGFSGANVLTF	-	-	TRBV5-4	TRBJ2-6
CASSLDGQGPYGYTF	TRBD1	-	TRBV5-6	TRBJ1-2
CASSSLTSGNNEQFF	TRBD2	-	TRBV5-1	TRBJ2-1
CAWSVNFPNEKLFF	-	-	TRBV30	TRBJ1-4
CASSPSPGNNSPLHF	-	-	TRBV18	TRBJ1-6
CASSDTRRQYF	-	-	TRBV10-1	TRBJ2-7
CASSFPLAGGPESAGELFF	TRBD2	-	TRBV19	TRBJ2-2
CASSQVSNQPQHF	-	-	TRBV4-2	TRBJ1-5